Below, 15 T cell receptor beta chains from the same sample are listed, as sequenced in a study of shared clonotypes between healthy human individuals. Measured with immunoSEQ multiplex PCR; TCRdb has only the in-frame clones, and not every one. This table has about 1.1 million clones, around 78% appearing once. The sequencing sample was made of memory CD4+ T cells from PBMCs. The sample's subset: CD45RA-negative fraction. The receptor source for this set is a man between 18 and 29 years old in good health. Some clones in this sample may be carry-over from other donors' samples.

The V gene is TRBV5-1, the J gene TRBJ1-1; no clear D gene. The CDR3 is 14 amino acids. Trimming left V 4 bases short and J 1 base short, with 11 bases between. Germline CDR1 reads SGHRS; CDR2 reads YFSETQ. The CDR3 DNA is TGCGCCAGCAGCCACTACGGGGAGAACACTGAAGCTTTCTTT. This translates into CASSHYGENTEAFF.

The chain joins TRBV9 to TRBJ2-3; the match to TRBD2 covers 8 bases. The CDR3 is 15 residues long. Trimming cost V 3 bases and J 4 bases; bases outside gene matches: 7. CDR1 SGDLS and CDR2 YYNGEE come from the germline V gene. The CDR3 nucleotides are TGTGCCAGCAGCGCCCGAGCGGGAGAGGCAGATACGCAGTATTTT. Translating it yields CASSARAGEADTQYF.

The V and J genes are TRBV5-1 and TRBJ2-2; unclear D gene. Germline assignment: CDR1 SGHRS and CDR2 YFSETQ. CDR3 length: 15 amino acids. V lost 0 bases and J 2 bases, leaving 8 bases between the germline ends. CDR3 DNA: TGCGCCAGCAGCTTGGATCACCCTAACACCGGGGAGCTGTTTTTT. Its protein is CASSLDHPNTGELFF.

The chain carries TRBV6-6 and TRBJ2-7, with 13 bases matching TRBD2. The CDR3 has 15 residues. Germline V lookup: CDR1 MNHNY, CDR2 SVGAGI (reference sequence). Trimming cost V 6 bases and J 7 bases; bases outside gene matches: 9. The CDR3 here is CASRSPGLAGPEQYF. For the CDR3, the DNA is TGTGCCAGCAGGTCCCCGGGACTAGCGGGACCGGAGCAGTACTTC.

V and J are TRBV11-3 and TRBJ1-2; the match to TRBD1 covers 11 bases. V lost 1 base, J lost 6 bases, and 7 bases stayed unmatched. CDR3 length equals 16 residues. Germline CDR1 is SGHNT and CDR2 is YENEEA. Here the CDR3 DNA reads TGTGCCAGCAGCTTAGTTACGGACAGGGGGCTCGATGGCTACACCTTC. Its translation: CASSLVTDRGLDGYTF.

This clone showed up just a few times. V and J are TRBV11-2 and TRBJ2-4; D possibly uses TRBD1 or TRBD2 (5 bases each). The germline gives CDR1 SGHAT, CDR2 FQNNGV. Trimming shortened V by 0 bases and J by 0 bases, and 15 bases separated the two germline ends. This CDR3 region has 18 residues. The DNA for the CDR3 is TGTGCCAGCAGCTTAGATCTAATACGGGGCTCAGCCAAAAACATTCAGTACTTC. Translating gives CASSLDLIRGSAKNIQYF.

A remark on this clone: Other DNA sequences within the sample encode an identical CDR3. The chain recombines TRBV19 with TRBJ2-1; TRBD2 is a possible D gene (5 bases). Germline V gives CDR1 LNHDA, CDR2 SQIVND (reference sequence). Trimming shortened V by 0 bases and J by 2 bases, and 5 bases separated the two germline ends. This CDR3 has 14 amino acids. CDR3 coding DNA: TGTGCCAGTAGTATAGACGGGGCCTACAATGAGCAGTTCTTC. The encoded protein is CASSIDGAYNEQFF.

The chain recombines TRBV14 with TRBJ2-1, with D possibly matching TRBD2 (6 bases). V lost 1 base and J 6 bases, leaving 19 bases between the germline ends. This CDR3 is 17 amino acids long. The germline V gene encodes CDR1 SGHDN and CDR2 FVKESK. The CDR3 nucleotides read TGTGCCAGCAGCCAAGGGGACTGGCTAGCGCGCCGCAATGAGCAGTTCTTC. Amino acids: CASSQGDWLARRNEQFF.

The table lists this clone with many counts. The rearrangement uses TRBV7-9 and TRBJ2-3; possible D gene TRBD2, 5 bases. V lost 5 bases and J 4 bases, leaving 13 bases between the germline ends. Germline loops: CDR1 SEHNR, CDR2 FQNEAQ (reference sequence). This CDR3 is 14 amino acids long. DNA for the CDR3: TGTGCCAGCAGCAACGACACCGGGGCAGATACGCAGTATTTT. Its translation: CASSNDTGADTQYF.

The V and J genes are TRBV7-9 and TRBJ2-2; TRBD2 aligns across 7 bases. The V gene's germline CDR1 is SEHNR and CDR2 FQNEAQ (reference sequence). V lost 8 bases to trimming and J lost 4 bases; unmatched junction nucleotides: 7. The CDR3 runs 14 residues. This chain's CDR3 is CASPAREGTGELFF. In nucleotides, the CDR3 is TGTGCCAGCCCCGCTAGGGAGGGCACCGGGGAGCTGTTTTTT.

The table lists this clone with a few counts. V is TRBV5-6 and J is TRBJ2-5, with D unresolved. Per the germline V gene, CDR1 is SGHDT and CDR2 is YYEEEE. The CDR3 runs 13 residues. V lost 2 bases and J lost 5, with 10 bases in between. In nucleotides, the CDR3 is TGTGCCAGCAGCTTCTCGGTTAGTGAGACCCAGTACTTC. This gives the protein CASSFSVSETQYF.

The chain carries TRBV5-1 and TRBJ2-7; no firm D call. V dropped 0 bases and J dropped 2 bases, with 12 bases sitting between them. Germline-derived CDR1 and CDR2 are SGHRS and YFSETQ. The CDR3 has 15 amino acids. CDR3 residues: CASSLGSNLPYEQYF. CDR3 nucleotides: TGCGCCAGCAGCTTGGGCTCGAATCTACCCTACGAGCAGTACTTC.

V gene TRBV28 combines with J gene TRBJ2-7; possibly TRBD1 or TRBD2 for D (5 bases each). CDR1 MDHEN and CDR2 SYDVKM come from the germline V gene. V gave up 7 bases and J gave up 0 bases, with 16 bases separating them. This CDR3 is built from 15 residues. CDR3 nucleotides: TGTGCCAGCACCAGAAGGGACCGCGACTCCTACGAGCAGTACTTC. Protein product: CASTRRDRDSYEQYF.

The chain carries TRBV11-2 and TRBJ2-4; D is uncertain. The germline V gene encodes CDR1 SGHAT and CDR2 FQNNGV. The CDR3 totals 12 residues. The V end was cut by 0 bases, the J end by 9 bases, with 6 bases between. In DNA, the CDR3 is TGTGCCAGCAGCTTAGACCATTTCATTCAGTACTTC. Encoded protein: CASSLDHFIQYF.

This clone showed up just a few times. This chain uses TRBV7-8 with TRBJ2-1; the match to TRBD1 covers 11 bases. The CDR3 sequence is 15 residues long. J gave up 3 bases and V 4 bases, and 2 bases lay outside the gene matches. Germline V gene sequence: CDR1 SGHVS, CDR2 FQNEAQ. Here the CDR3 DNA reads TGTGCCAGCAGCTATGGGACAGGGGGCTACAATGAGCAGTTCTTC. Protein sequence: CASSYGTGGYNEQFF.